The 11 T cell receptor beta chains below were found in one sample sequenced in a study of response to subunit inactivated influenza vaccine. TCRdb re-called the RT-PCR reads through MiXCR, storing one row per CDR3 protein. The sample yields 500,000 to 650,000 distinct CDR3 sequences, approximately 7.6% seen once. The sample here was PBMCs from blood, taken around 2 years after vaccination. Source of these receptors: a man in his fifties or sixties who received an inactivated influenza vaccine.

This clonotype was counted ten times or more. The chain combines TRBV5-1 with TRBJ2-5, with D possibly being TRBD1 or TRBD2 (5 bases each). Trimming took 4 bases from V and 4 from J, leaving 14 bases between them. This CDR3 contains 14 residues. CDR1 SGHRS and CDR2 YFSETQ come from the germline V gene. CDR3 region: CASSPTRGGETQYF. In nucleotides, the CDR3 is TGCGCCAGCAGCCCCACGAGGGGTGGAGAGACCCAGTACTTC.

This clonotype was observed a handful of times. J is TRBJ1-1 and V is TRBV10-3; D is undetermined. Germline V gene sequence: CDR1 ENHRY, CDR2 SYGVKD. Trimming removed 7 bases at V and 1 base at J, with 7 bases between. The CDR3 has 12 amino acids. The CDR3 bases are TGTGCCATCAAGGCGGGGAACACTGAAGCTTTCTTT. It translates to CAIKAGNTEAFF.

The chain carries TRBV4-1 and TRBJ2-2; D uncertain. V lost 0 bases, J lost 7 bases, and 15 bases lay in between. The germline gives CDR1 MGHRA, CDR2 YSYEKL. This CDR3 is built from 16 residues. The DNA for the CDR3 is TGCGCCAGCAGCCAAGATCGTCCGGGTTTAGACGGGGAGCTGTTTTTT. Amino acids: CASSQDRPGLDGELFF.

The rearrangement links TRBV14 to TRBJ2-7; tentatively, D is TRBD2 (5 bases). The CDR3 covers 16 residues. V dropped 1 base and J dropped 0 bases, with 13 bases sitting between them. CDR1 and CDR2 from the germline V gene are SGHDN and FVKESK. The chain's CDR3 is CASSQGGGPSSYEQYF. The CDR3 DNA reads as TGTGCCAGCAGCCAAGGCGGAGGCCCCAGCTCCTACGAGCAGTACTTC.

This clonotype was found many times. The DNA for the CDR3 is TGTGCCAGCAGTTTAGCTCCAGCTCGGGATACGCAGTATTTT. It yields the protein CASSLAPARDTQYF. The J gene is TRBJ2-3, the V gene TRBV12-3 or TRBV12-4; D gene uncertain. Trimming left V 0 bases short and J 6 bases short, with 10 bases between. This CDR3 is 14 amino acids long.

CDR3 sequence reads: CASSPSYDGELFF. In DNA, the CDR3 is TGTGCCAGCAGCCCCAGCTACGACGGGGAGCTGTTTTTT. The genes are TRBV16 and TRBJ2-2; D is undetermined. Trimming removed 4 bases at V and 7 bases at J, with 10 bases between. The CDR3 is 13 amino acids. Germline CDR1 is KGHSY and CDR2 is FQNENV.

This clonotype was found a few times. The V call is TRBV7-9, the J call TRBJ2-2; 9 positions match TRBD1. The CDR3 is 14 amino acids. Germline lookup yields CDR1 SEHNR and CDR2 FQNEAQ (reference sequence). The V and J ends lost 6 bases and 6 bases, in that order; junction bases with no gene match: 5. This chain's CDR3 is CASSTRTGAGELFF. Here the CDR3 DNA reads TGTGCCAGCAGTACGAGGACAGGGGCCGGGGAGCTGTTTTTT.

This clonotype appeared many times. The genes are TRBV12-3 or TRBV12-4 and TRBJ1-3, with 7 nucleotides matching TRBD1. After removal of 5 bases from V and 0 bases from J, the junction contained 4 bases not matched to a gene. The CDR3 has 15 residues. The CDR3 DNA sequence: TGTGCCAGCAGTCGTGACAGGGCCTCTGGAAACACCATATATTTT. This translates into CASSRDRASGNTIYF.

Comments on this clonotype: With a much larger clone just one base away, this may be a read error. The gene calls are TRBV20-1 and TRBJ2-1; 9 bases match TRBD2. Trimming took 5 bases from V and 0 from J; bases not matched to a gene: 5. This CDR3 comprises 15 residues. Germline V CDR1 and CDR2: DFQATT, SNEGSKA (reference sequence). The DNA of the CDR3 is TGCAGTGCTGACCTGGGACTAGCCTCCTACAATGAGCAGTTCTTC. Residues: CSADLGLASYNEQFF.

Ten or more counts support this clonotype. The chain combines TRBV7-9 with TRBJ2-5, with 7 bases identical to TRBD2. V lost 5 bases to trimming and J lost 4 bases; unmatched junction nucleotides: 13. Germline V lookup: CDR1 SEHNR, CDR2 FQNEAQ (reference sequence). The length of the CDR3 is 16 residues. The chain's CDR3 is CASSAPPRELRETQYF. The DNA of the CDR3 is TGTGCCAGCAGCGCCCCTCCGCGGGAGCTGAGAGAGACCCAGTACTTC.

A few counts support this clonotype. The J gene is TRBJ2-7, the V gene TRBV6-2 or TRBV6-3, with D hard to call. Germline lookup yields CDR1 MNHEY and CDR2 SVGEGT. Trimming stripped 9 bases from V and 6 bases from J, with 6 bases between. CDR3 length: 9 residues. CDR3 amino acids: CASTREQYF. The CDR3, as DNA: TGTGCCAGTACTCGCGAGCAGTACTTC.